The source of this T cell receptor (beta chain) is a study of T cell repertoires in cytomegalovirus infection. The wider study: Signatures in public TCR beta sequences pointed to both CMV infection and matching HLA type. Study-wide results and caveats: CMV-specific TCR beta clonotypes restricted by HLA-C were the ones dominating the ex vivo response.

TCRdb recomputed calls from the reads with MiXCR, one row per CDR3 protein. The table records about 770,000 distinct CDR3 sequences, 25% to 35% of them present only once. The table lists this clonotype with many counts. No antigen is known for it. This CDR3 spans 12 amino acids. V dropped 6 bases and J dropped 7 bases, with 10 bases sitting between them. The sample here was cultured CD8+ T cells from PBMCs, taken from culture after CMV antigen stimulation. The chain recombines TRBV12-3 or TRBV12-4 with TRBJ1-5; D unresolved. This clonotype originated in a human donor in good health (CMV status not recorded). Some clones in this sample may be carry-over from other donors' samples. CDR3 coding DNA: TGTGCCAGCAGCTCCGGAAGGCAGCCCCAGCATTTT. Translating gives CASSSGRQPQHF.